This T cell receptor (beta chain) was sequenced during a study of blood T cell repertoires in COVID-19. Study details: Whether acute or convalescent, the COVID-19 samples came from the United States, Italy and Spain.

Recovered status applied to Cohort 3 donors who had two consecutive negative PCRs. It also applied to those with clearance or with symptom resolution. Some clones are missing from TCRdb's copy, which holds only in-frame ones; the method was immunoSEQ multiplex PCR. The profile shows 200,000 to 300,000 clones, around nine tenths of them singletons. Germline CDR1 SGHTA, CDR2 FQGNSA. CDR3 size: 14 residues. V lost 7 bases, J lost 7 bases, and 10 bases stayed unmatched. This sequence was found in a woman under 30 who had recovered from COVID-19. Material: PBMCs or T cells enriched from blood (not recorded which). The rearrangement links TRBV7-2 to TRBJ2-1; 7 nucleotides align to TRBD2. CDR3 region: CASIWGSSGNEQFF. CDR3 in DNA: TGTGCCAGCATCTGGGGCTCTAGCGGAAATGAGCAGTTCTTC. The full variable domain, rest sourced from reference TRBV7-2 and TRBJ2-1, is GAGVSQSPSNKVTEKGKDVELRCDPISGHTALYWYRQSLGQGLEFLIYFQGNSAPDKSGLPSDRFSAERTGGSVSTLTIQRTQQEDSAVYLCASIWGSSGNEQFFGPGTRLTVL.